The source of this T cell receptor (beta chain) is a study of blood T cells in healthy people across ages. Using a J-beta primer mix together with a sample-barcoded 5' primer, a second PCR was run for about 6 to 11 cycles. TCRdb reprocessed the 5' RACE reads with MiXCR, giving one entry per CDR3 protein. This table holds just over 1 million distinct CDR3 sequences, less than 50% found once. Germline lookup yields CDR1 SQVTM and CDR2 ANQGSEA. The CDR3 covers 11 residues. In terms of origin and age, donors were healthy Caucasian individuals from Russia aged about 6 to 90. Peripheral blood samples of about 10 milliliters were drawn from each donor. Isolation per sample recovered at least 7 million PBMCs. Samples each yielded at least 6 micrograms of total RNA.

The chain is built from TRBV29-1 and TRBJ1-1; D gene uncertain. Material for sequencing was blood. This TCR derives from a woman aged 55-69 years in good health. CDR3 sequence: CTFTMNTEAFF. For the CDR3, the DNA is TGCACCTTTACGATGAACACTGAAGCTTTCTTT.